The entry that follows covers one TCR beta chain sequence. 60 Vbeta and 13 Jbeta primers were used in PCR. The assay was immunoSEQ multiplex PCR, and TCRdb's table has in-frame clones only and misses some. The sample includes approximately 110,000 clones, about 79% of them seen just once. The sample belongs to a study of cytomegalovirus exposure and HLA in healthy donors. For the study at large: Among the approximately 420 donors who were genotyped, about 80% fell in the genetic ancestry cluster that is associated with self-reported Caucasian donors.

Germline CDR1 SGHVS, CDR2 FQNEAQ. The V end was cut by 5 bases, the J end by 1 base, with 11 bases between. There are 14 residues in the CDR3. The chain has TRBV7-8 and TRBJ1-1; D gene unclear. The receptor's source is a woman younger than 30 in good health and CMV-seropositive. Source material: PBMCs. In nucleotides, the CDR3 is TGTGCCAGCAGCCCCCGGACTGGGAACACTGAAGCTTTCTTT. Protein product: CASSPRTGNTEAFF.